The present entry profiles one TCR beta chain with its context. The source of the sample is a study of T cell responses to AZD1222 COVID-19 vaccine. Libraries were prepared by immunoSEQ multiplex PCR; TCRdb keeps only in-frame clonotypes and omits some of them. The top ten clones hold about 6.9% of a sample with about 190,000 clones, over 75% of them seen once. CDR1 SGHDN and CDR2 FVKESK come from the germline V gene. V shed 4 bases and J 6 bases; nucleotides not matched to a gene: 9. The CDR3 consists of 15 residues. The TCR originated in an adult in good health. Material: peripheral blood, obtained on day 0 of AZD1222 vaccination. This sequence joins TRBV14 and TRBJ2-1; 7 bases are a match to TRBD2. CDR3 loop: CASSPGRDWRNEQFF. DNA of the CDR3: TGTGCCAGCAGCCCGGGGAGGGACTGGCGCAATGAGCAGTTCTTC.